These T cell receptor beta chains were read from a single sample in a study of T-cell reconstitution after alpha-beta-depleted transplantation in children. A single record per CDR3 protein comes from TCRdb applying MiXCR to the PCR reads. The table lists some 240,000 distinct CDR3 sequences, approximately 12% of them singletons. Material: PBMCs from the stem cell graft donor, obtained from the stem cell graft. The source is a human donor who donated a stem cell graft to a child with acute lymphoblastic leukemia. CDR3s include the opening cysteine and the closing phenylalanine or tryptophan. A D gene is named only where the DNA matches it firmly. Clone size is stated in some rows and not others, as once, few, many or a class when expanded.

TGTGCCACCAGTGATTGGGACAGCTCCTACAATGAGCAGTTCTTC	CATSDWDSSYNEQFF	TRBJ2-1	-	TRBV24-1	TRBD1
TGTGCCAGCAGTCGGGACCACAGGGCGGAGACCCAGTACTTC	CASSRDHRAETQYF	TRBJ2-5	many	TRBV3-1	-
TGTGCCAGCAGCTTGGCCCAGGCTGGGTCCCAAGAGACCCAGTACTTC	CASSLAQAGSQETQYF	TRBJ2-5	-	TRBV5-4	-
TGCGCCAGCAGCCGAGGCCGCCGGCCGTTGAACACTGAAGCTTTCTTT	CASSRGRRPLNTEAFF	TRBJ1-1	-	TRBV5-1	-
TGCGCCAGCAGCGGGGGGGGGTTCACTGAAGCTTTCTTT	CASSGGGFTEAFF	TRBJ1-1	-	TRBV5-1	-
TGTGCCAGCAGCTTAGCGCTAGGCGGCTTAAGCACAGATACGCAGTATTTT	CASSLALGGLSTDTQYF	TRBJ2-3	many	TRBV7-9	-
TGTGCCAGCAGTGATGGGTCCCCCTGGGATGGCTACACCTTC	CASSDGSPWDGYTF	TRBJ1-2	-	TRBV25-1	-
TGTGCCAGCAGCGCATCAGGGAAAGTAAAACTGTTTTTT	CASSASGKVKLFF	TRBJ1-4	many	TRBV7-9	-
TGCGCCAGCAGCCTGACAGGGGAAACCTACAATGAGCAGTTCTTC	CASSLTGETYNEQFF	TRBJ2-1	many	TRBV5-1	TRBD1
TGTGCCAGCAGCCAGACCCTTTCCACCTACGAGCAGTACTTC	CASSQTLSTYEQYF	TRBJ2-7	many	TRBV6-1	-
TGTGCCAGCGGACAGGGGTCCTACGAGCAGTACTTC	CASGQGSYEQYF	TRBJ2-7	few	TRBV27	TRBD1
TGTGCCAGCAGTTACTCCAGTCGACAACGAGCTAACTATGGCTACACCTTC	CASSYSSRQRANYGYTF	TRBJ1-2	few	TRBV6-2/TRBV6-3	-
TGCAGTGCTAGAGAGGTCCCCGAGACCCAGTACTTC	CSAREVPETQYF	TRBJ2-5	many	TRBV20-1	-
TGTGCCAGCAGCCCCACTAGCGGGGGACCGTACGAGCAGTACTTC	CASSPTSGGPYEQYF	TRBJ2-7	many	TRBV5-6	TRBD2
TGTGCCACCAGTGATGGGAACGTCGCCTCTGGAAACACCATATATTTT	CATSDGNVASGNTIYF	TRBJ1-3	few	TRBV24-1	-
TGTGCCATCGGGTTGGGGGGGCTCGGCACCGGGGAGCTGTTTTTT	CAIGLGGLGTGELFF	TRBJ2-2	many	TRBV10-3	-
TGCGCCAGCAGCTGGGGGACCAGCGGGAGGAAGGACGAGCAGTACTTC	CASSWGTSGRKDEQYF	TRBJ2-7	-	TRBV5-1	TRBD2
TGTGCCAGCAGCTTGAAGTTTCCCCTAGCGGGAGTCATGTATGAGCAGTTCTTC	CASSLKFPLAGVMYEQFF	TRBJ2-1	many	TRBV5-6	TRBD2
TGCAGTGCTAAACCCGGTTGGAGCAGGGGACATGAAAAACTGTTTTTT	CSAKPGWSRGHEKLFF	TRBJ1-4	many	TRBV20-1	-
TGTGCCAGCAGTTTATCGATGAGGGTGCGGGGCTACACCTTC	CASSLSMRVRGYTF	TRBJ1-2	many	TRBV27	-
TGCAGTGCTTTTAGCGGGAGCATCTACAATGAGCAGTTCTTC	CSAFSGSIYNEQFF	TRBJ2-1	many	TRBV20-1	TRBD2
TGTGCTAGCAGCTTAGCGGCGGGACTAGCGTACAATGAGCAGTTCTTC	CASSLAAGLAYNEQFF	TRBJ2-1	many	TRBV7-7	TRBD2
TGTGCCAGCAGTCAGGCCGAGGACAGAGCCTCCTACGAGCAGTACTTC	CASSQAEDRASYEQYF	TRBJ2-7	-	TRBV6-1	-
TGTGCCAGCAGTTTGGAAGGCAGTCAAGAGACCCAGTACTTC	CASSLEGSQETQYF	TRBJ2-5	many	TRBV27	-
TGCAGTGCTAGGAAGGTCTACGAGCAGTACTTC	CSARKVYEQYF	TRBJ2-7	many	TRBV20-1	-
TGTGCCAGCAGGCCTGACAGATACTCTGGGGCCAACGTCCTGACTTTC	CASRPDRYSGANVLTF	TRBJ2-6	many	TRBV5-5	-
TGTGCCAGCAGCTCCCATATGATTGAGCAGTTCTTC	CASSSHMIEQFF	TRBJ2-1	many	TRBV7-2	-
TGTGCCAGCAGCTTAGGGGGACAGGGGATAGACAAAAACATTCAGTACTTC	CASSLGGQGIDKNIQYF	TRBJ2-4	many	TRBV7-2	TRBD1
TGCAGTGCCAGGGACAGGAGCAGTGTAGATACGCAGTATTTT	CSARDRSSVDTQYF	TRBJ2-3	-	TRBV20-1	TRBD1
TGTGCCAGCAGCCTGGCCGCCCAAGGGGCGTGGGGTAATCAGCCCCAGCATTTT	CASSLAAQGAWGNQPQHF	TRBJ1-5	many	TRBV5-6	-
TGCAGTGCTTCCACAAACCGACAGGCCTCATATGAAGCTTTCTTT	CSASTNRQASYEAFF	TRBJ1-1	many	TRBV20-1	-
TGCAGTGCTAGGGGGACTTCGAACACCGGGGAGCTGTTTTTT	CSARGTSNTGELFF	TRBJ2-2	many	TRBV20-1	-
TGTGCCAGCAGTTTAGGCCCTCCAAGGGGGTGGTTTGAACAACCGTTAGCTAACTATGGCTACACCTTC	CASSLGPPRGWFEQPLANYGYTF	TRBJ1-2	few	TRBV12-3/TRBV12-4	-
TGTGCCAGCAGTTTAGGGCACGAGAATCAGCCCCAGCATTTT	CASSLGHENQPQHF	TRBJ1-5	many	TRBV27	-
TGTGCCAGCTGCCAATTCCCCGGCACCTACTACACAGATACGCAGTATTTT	CASCQFPGTYYTDTQYF	TRBJ2-3	few	TRBV3-1	-
TGTGCCAGCTCACCACCAGCCGGGGAGCTGTTTTTT	CASSPPAGELFF	TRBJ2-2	-	TRBV18	-
TGTGCCAGCAGTCTAGGGGTGGGGACAGGGGAAACTGAAGCTTTCTTT	CASSLGVGTGETEAFF	TRBJ1-1	many	TRBV11-2	TRBD1
TGTGCCAGCAGCTTGCACCCTCAGGGACATCAGCCCCAGCATTTT	CASSLHPQGHQPQHF	TRBJ1-5	many	TRBV5-6	-
TGTGCCACCAGCAGAGACAGGTCTTCACCCCTCCACTTT	CATSRDRSSPLHF	TRBJ1-6	many	TRBV15	-